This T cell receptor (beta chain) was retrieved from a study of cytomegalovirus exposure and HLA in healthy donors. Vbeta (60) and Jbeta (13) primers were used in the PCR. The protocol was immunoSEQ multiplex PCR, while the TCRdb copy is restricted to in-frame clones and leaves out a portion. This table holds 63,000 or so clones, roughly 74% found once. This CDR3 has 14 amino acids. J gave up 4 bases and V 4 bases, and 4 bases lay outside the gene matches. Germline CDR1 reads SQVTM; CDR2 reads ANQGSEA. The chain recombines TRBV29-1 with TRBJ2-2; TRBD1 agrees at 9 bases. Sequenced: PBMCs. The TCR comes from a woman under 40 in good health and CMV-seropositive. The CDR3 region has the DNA TGCAGCGTTGGGGGACAGGGATTCACCGGGGAGCTGTTTTTT. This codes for CSVGGQGFTGELFF.